Listed below are T cell receptor beta chains from one sample, sequenced in a study of T cell responses to AZD1222 COVID-19 vaccine. Method: immunoSEQ multiplex PCR; TCRdb's copy keeps in-frame clones and lacks some. This sample's clone table lists about 140,000 clones. The sample was peripheral blood. The receptors come from an adult in good health. Each CDR3 is given without its conserved first and last residue. Each record gives: CDR3 protein, V gene.

CDR3 protein: ASSSMLAGEYTDTQY; V gene: TRBV5-6
CDR3 protein: ASSPATGGGNQPQH; V gene: TRBV18
CDR3 protein: ASSLYRGGGLETQY; V gene: TRBV27
CDR3 protein: ASSPGGDYGYT; V gene: TRBV18
CDR3 protein: ASSEGPGSEEKLF; V gene: TRBV2
CDR3 protein: ASSVGQRGAPDTQY; V gene: TRBV2
CDR3 protein: ASSLSGTTYNEQF; V gene: TRBV7-6
CDR3 protein: ASSEDRVSETQY; V gene: TRBV6-1
CDR3 protein: ASSQGSGNEQF; V gene: TRBV4-2
CDR3 protein: ATTSRVTSQETQY; V gene: TRBV2
CDR3 protein: ASSLAGGPVGTGAVRTEAF; V gene: TRBV5-1
CDR3 protein: ASSPPAGGNYGYT; V gene: TRBV18
CDR3 protein: ASSKERGEYRTEAF; V gene: TRBV21-1
CDR3 protein: ASTERGGTAVGRYGYT; V gene: TRBV2
CDR3 protein: ASSQGTGVNQPQH; V gene: TRBV4-3
CDR3 protein: ASSEDQGSYEQY; V gene: TRBV2
CDR3 protein: ASSLSGHVTDTQY; V gene: TRBV28
CDR3 protein: ASSLDESAPLH; V gene: TRBV7-2
CDR3 protein: ASSLGTLSTDTQY; V gene: TRBV7-6
CDR3 protein: ATSRDPDYAGHYGYT; V gene: TRBV15
CDR3 protein: ASRTGQNEKLF; V gene: TRBV7-2
CDR3 protein: ASSRTEFDGYT; V gene: TRBV6-5
CDR3 protein: ASSILSGNTIY; V gene: TRBV19
CDR3 protein: ATLDRVDTEAF; V gene: TRBV28
CDR3 protein: ASSADVNTEAF; V gene: TRBV7-3
CDR3 protein: ASSQTQGGWTEAF; V gene: TRBV4-1
CDR3 protein: ASSQRDNGRSGNTIY; V gene: TRBV3-1/TRBV3-2
CDR3 protein: ASNPRDRGTYEQY; V gene: TRBV6-5
CDR3 protein: ASSSKGALMGSPLH; V gene: TRBV27
CDR3 protein: ASSDHREGEQF; V gene: TRBV12-3/TRBV12-4
CDR3 protein: AWSGSDHYGYT; V gene: TRBV30
CDR3 protein: ASSRLTAEAWSYEQY; V gene: TRBV4-1
CDR3 protein: ASRGSPGTGELF; V gene: TRBV6-6
CDR3 protein: ASSQTSGGDIQY; V gene: TRBV5-4
CDR3 protein: AWSVEALNGYT; V gene: TRBV30
CDR3 protein: ASSETYGYT; V gene: TRBV6-1
CDR3 protein: ASSPRGDTQY; V gene: TRBV7-6
CDR3 protein: ASSFKGWGGLAGSYEQY; V gene: TRBV11-2
CDR3 protein: ASSPLDGYSNQPQH; V gene: TRBV4-1
CDR3 protein: ASPYPPGGDGYT; V gene: TRBV27
CDR3 protein: ASSLEPGTRIGEQY; V gene: TRBV7-6
CDR3 protein: ASSRRPTDSYEQY; V gene: TRBV5-5
CDR3 protein: ASSLGGGGTDTQY; V gene: TRBV28
CDR3 protein: ASRDRGTTEAF; V gene: TRBV25-1
CDR3 protein: ASSSVADEQY; V gene: TRBV11-3